A single TCR beta chain is shown here with its context. The sample comes from a study of blood T cell repertoires in COVID-19. Some clones are missing from TCRdb's copy, which holds only in-frame ones; the method was immunoSEQ multiplex PCR. The sample includes about 380,000 clones, around 90% of them seen just once. This CDR3 comprises 15 residues. Germline lookup yields CDR1 MNHEY and CDR2 SVGEGT. The ends lost 4 bases at V and 2 bases at J; junction bases unmatched: 5. This sequence was found in a man in his late teens or twenties with active or convalescent COVID-19. This chain uses TRBV6-2 or TRBV6-3 with TRBJ1-5, with TRBD1 matching over 7 bases. Sequencing used peripheral blood. CDR3 nucleotides: TGTGCCAGCAGTTGGGGGCAGGGGGGCAATCAGCCCCAGCATTTT. Translating it yields CASSWGQGGNQPQHF.